This T cell receptor (beta chain) was captured in a study of beta chain features in type 1 diabetes. Overall study results and limits: Among all four CD4+ subsets, Type 1 diabetes patients had TCRB CDR3s that were moderately but significantly shorter.

The authors reverse transcribed all of the isolated RNA, so sequencing captured expressed TCRB transcripts. Only in-frame clones appear in the TCRdb table, and some are missing; sequencing was by immunoSEQ multiplex PCR. The table shows 400,000 or so clones, with around 13% occurring only once. Concerning this clone itself: Its target is not known.

From germline, CDR1 is SGHNT and CDR2 YYREEE (reference sequence). CDR3 length: 15 residues. The ends were cut back, 2 bases at V and 0 bases at J, with 9 bases in the middle. The sequenced sample was naive CD4+ T cells from blood. This chain links TRBV5-4 with TRBJ2-1, with a weak D call TRBD2 (6 bases). This clonotype originated in a woman aged 18-35 years with type 1 diabetes. The CDR3 DNA is TGTGCCAGCAGCTTAGTAGCGGCCTCCTACAATGAGCAGTTCTTC. It encodes CASSLVAASYNEQFF.